The source of this TCR beta chain is a study of T cells after yellow fever vaccination. Per the germline V gene, CDR1 is SGHTA and CDR2 is FQGNSA. The length of the CDR3 is 14 residues. Trimming took off 1 base at V and 3 bases at J, with 10 bases between the two ends. TCRdb independently ran MiXCR on the 5' RACE reads; one entry per CDR3 protein. The top ten hold 2% to 3% of the sample, which has roughly 120,000 distinct CDR3 sequences, approximately 7% seen once. This clonotype was recorded at least ten times. The TCR comes from a man aged 18 to 30 who received the YFV17D yellow fever vaccine. This chain uses TRBV7-2 with TRBJ2-7, with D maybe TRBD2 (6 bases). Sequences were derived from CD4+ T cells sorted from PBMCs, sampled about 10 days after the first yellow fever vaccination. DNA for the CDR3: TGTGCCAGCAGCTTAGGTCTAGCGTTCTACGAGCAGTACTTC. Amino acids: CASSLGLAFYEQYF.